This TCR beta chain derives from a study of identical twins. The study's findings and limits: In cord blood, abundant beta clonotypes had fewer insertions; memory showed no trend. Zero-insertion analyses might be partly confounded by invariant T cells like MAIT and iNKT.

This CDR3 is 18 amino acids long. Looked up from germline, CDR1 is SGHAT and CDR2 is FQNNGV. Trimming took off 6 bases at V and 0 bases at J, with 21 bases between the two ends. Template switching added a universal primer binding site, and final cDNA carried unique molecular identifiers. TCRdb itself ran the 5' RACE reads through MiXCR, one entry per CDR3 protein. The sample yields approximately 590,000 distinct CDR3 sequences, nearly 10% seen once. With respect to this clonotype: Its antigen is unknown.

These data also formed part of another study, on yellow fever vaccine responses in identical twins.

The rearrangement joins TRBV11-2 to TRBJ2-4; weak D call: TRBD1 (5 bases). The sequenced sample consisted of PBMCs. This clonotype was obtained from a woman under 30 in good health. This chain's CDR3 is CASRSSEDIYIAKNIQYF. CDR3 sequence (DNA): TGTGCCAGCAGGTCCTCCGAGGACATTTACATAGCCAAAAACATTCAGTACTTC.